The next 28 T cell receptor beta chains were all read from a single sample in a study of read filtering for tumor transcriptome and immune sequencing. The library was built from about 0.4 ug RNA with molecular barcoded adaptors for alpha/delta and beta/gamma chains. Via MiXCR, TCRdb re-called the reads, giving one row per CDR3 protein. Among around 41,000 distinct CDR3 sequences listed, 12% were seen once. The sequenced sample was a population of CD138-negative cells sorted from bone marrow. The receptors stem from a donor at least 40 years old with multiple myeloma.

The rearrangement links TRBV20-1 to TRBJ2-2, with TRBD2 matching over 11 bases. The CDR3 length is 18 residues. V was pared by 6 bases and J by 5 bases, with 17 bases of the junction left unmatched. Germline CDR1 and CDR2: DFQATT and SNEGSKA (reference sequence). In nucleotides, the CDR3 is TGCAGTGCCTCCCTAGCGGGGGGCCGCCTGAGGGGGACCGGGGAGCTGTTTTTT. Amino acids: CSASLAGGRLRGTGELFF.

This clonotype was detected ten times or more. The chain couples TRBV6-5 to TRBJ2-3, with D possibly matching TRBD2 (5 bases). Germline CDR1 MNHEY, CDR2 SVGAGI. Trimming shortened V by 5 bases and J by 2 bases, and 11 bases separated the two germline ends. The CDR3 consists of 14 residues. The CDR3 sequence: CASSKSRDTDTQYF. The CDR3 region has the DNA TGTGCCAGCAGTAAAAGCCGGGACACAGATACGCAGTATTTT.

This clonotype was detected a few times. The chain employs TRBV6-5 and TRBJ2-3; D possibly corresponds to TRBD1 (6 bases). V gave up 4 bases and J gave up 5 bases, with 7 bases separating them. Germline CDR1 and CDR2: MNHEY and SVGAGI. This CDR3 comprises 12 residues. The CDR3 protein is CASSSRGDTQYF. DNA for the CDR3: TGTGCCAGCAGTTCCAGGGGAGATACGCAGTATTTT.

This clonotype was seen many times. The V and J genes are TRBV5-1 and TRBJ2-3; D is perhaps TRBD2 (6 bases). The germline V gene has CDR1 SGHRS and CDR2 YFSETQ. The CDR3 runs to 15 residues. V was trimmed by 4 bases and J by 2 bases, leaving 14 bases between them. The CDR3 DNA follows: TGCGCCAGCAGCGCGGGACGCATCAACACAGATACGCAGTATTTT. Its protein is CASSAGRINTDTQYF.

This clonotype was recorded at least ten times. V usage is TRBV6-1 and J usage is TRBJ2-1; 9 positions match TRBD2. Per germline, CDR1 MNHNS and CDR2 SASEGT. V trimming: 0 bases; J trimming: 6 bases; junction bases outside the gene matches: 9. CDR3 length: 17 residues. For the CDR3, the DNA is TGTGCCAGCAGTGAAGCGCTGTTGGGACTAGCTTCCAATGAGCAGTTCTTC. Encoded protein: CASSEALLGLASNEQFF.

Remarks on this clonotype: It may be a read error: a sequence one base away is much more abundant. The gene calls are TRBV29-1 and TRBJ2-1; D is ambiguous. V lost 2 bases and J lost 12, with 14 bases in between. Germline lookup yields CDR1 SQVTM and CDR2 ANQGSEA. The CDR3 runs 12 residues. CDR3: CSVELIFGGQFF. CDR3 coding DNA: TGCAGCGTTGAACTCATATTTGGCGGGCAGTTCTTC.

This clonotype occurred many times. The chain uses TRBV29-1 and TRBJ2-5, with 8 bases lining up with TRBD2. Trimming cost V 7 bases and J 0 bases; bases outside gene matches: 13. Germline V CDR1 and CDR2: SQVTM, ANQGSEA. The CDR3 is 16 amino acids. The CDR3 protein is CSGFLSGEAYQETQYF. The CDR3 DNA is TGCAGCGGATTCCTTAGCGGGGAGGCGTACCAAGAGACCCAGTACTTC.

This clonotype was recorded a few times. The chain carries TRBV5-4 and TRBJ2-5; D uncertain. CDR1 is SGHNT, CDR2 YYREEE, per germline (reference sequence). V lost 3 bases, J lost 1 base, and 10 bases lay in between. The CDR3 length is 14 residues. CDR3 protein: CASSSPGGQETQYF. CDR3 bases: TGTGCCAGCAGCTCCCCTGGCGGCCAAGAGACCCAGTACTTC.

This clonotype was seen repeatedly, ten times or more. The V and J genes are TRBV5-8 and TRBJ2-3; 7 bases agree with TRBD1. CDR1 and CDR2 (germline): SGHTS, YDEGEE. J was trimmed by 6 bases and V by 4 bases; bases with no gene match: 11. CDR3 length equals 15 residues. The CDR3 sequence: CASSPTYDRDDTQYF. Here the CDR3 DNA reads TGTGCCAGCAGCCCTACCTACGACAGGGATGATACGCAGTATTTT.

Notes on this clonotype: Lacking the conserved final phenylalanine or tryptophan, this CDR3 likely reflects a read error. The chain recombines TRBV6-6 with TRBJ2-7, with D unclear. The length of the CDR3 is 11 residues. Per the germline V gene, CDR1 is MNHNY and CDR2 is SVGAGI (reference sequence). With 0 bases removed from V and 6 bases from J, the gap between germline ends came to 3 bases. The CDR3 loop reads CASSYSGEQYL. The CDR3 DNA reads TGTGCCAGCAGTTACTCGGGCGAGCAGTACCTC.

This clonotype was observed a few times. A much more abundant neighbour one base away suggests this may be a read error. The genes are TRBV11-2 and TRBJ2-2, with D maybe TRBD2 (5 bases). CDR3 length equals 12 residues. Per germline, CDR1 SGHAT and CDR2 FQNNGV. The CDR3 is CASSPSTGEPFF. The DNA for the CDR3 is TGTGCCAGCAGCCCCAGCACCGGGGAGCCGTTTTTT.

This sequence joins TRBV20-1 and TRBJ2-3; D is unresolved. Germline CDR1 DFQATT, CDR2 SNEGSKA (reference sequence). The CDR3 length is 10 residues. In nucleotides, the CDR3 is TGCGCGCTACGGACGAGTACGCAGTATTTT. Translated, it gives CALRTSTQYF.

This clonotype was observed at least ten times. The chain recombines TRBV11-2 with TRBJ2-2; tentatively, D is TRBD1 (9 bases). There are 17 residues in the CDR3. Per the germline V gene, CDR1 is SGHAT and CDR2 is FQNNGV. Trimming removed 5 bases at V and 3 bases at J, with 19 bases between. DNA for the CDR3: TGTGCCAGCAGCCACAGGGGGCAGCGGGGGTACACCGGGGAGCTGTTTTTT. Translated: CASSHRGQRGYTGELFF.

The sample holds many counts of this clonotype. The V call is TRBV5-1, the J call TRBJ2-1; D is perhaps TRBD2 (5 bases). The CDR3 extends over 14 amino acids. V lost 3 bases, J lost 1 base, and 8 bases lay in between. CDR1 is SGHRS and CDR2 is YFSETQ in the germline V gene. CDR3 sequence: CASSSSGSYNEQFF. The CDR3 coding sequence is TGCGCCAGCAGCTCCAGCGGATCCTACAATGAGCAGTTCTTC.

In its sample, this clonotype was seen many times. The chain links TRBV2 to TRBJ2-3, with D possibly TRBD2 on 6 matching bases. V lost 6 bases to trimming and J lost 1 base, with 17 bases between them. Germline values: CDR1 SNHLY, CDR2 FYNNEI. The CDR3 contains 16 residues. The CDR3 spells CASRAGRAVRTDTQYF. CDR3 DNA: TGTGCCAGCAGGGCGGGGCGAGCGGTTCGCACAGATACGCAGTATTTT.

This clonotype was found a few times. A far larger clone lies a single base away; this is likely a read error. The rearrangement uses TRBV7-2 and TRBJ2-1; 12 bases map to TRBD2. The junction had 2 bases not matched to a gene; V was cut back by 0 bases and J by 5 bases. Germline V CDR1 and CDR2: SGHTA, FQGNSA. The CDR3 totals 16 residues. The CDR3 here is CASSLALAGGHNEQFF. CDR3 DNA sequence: TGTGCCAGCAGCTTAGCACTAGCGGGGGGCCACAATGAGCAGTTCTTC.

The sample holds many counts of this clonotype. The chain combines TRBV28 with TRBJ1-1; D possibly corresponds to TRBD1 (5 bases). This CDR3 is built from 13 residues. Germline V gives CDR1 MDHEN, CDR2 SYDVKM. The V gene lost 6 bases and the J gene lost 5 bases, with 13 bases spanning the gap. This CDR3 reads CASRGRVGTEAFF. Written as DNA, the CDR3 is TGTGCCAGCAGAGGCAGGGTGGGTACTGAAGCTTTCTTT. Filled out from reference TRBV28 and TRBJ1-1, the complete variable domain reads DVKVTQSSRYLVKRTGEKVFLECVQDMDHENMFWYRQDPGLGLRLIYFSYDVKMKEKGDIPEGYSVSREKKERFSLILESASTNQTSMYLCASRGRVGTEAFFGQGTRLTVV.

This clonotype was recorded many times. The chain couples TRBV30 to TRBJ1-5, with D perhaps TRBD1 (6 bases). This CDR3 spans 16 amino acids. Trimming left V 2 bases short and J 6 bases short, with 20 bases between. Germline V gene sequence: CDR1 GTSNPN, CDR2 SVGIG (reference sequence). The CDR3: CAWSRKLGGSLQPQHF. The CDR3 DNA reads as TGTGCCTGGAGTCGAAAACTAGGGGGGAGTCTTCAGCCCCAGCATTTT.

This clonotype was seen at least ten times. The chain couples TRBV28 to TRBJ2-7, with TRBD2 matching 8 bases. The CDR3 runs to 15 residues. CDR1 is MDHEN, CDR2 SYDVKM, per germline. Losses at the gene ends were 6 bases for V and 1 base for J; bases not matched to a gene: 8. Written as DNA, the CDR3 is TGTGCCAGCAGCGCAGCGGGGGAGGCATCCTACGAGCAGTACTTC. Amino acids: CASSAAGEASYEQYF.

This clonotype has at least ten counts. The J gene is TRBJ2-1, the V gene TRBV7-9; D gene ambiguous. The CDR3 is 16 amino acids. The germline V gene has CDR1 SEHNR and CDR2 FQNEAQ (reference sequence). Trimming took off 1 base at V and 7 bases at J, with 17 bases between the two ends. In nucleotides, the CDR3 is TGTGCCAGCAGCTTAGACGGCAGGCCCGGTGGTAATGAGCAGTTCTTC. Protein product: CASSLDGRPGGNEQFF.

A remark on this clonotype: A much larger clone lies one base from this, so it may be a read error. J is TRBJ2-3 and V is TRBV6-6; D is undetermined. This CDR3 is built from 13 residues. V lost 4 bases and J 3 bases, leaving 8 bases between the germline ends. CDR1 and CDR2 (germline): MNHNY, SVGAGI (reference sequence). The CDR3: CASSLQATDTQYF. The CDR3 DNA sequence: TGTGCCAGCAGTTTGCAGGCAACAGATACGCAGTATTTT.

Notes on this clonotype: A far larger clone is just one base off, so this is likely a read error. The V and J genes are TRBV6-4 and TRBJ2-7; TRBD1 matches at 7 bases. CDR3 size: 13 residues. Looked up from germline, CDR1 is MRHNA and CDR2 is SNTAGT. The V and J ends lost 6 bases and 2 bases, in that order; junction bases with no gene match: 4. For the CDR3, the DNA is TGTGCCAGCAGCCGGGACAGTACCTACGAGCAGTACTTC. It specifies CASSRDSTYEQYF.

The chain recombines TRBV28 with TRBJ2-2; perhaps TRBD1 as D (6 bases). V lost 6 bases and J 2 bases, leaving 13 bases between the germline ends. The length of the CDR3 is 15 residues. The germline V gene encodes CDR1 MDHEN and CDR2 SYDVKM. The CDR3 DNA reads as TGTGCCAGCAGGGGGGCAGGACTTAACACCGGGGAGCTGTTTTTT. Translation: CASRGAGLNTGELFF.

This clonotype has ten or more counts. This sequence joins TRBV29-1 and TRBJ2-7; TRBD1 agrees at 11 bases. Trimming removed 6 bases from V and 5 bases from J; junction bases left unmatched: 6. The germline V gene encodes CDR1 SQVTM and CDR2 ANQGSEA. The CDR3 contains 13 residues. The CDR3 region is CSVVPGQGDEQYF. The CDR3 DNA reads TGCAGCGTGGTCCCGGGACAGGGGGACGAGCAGTACTTC.

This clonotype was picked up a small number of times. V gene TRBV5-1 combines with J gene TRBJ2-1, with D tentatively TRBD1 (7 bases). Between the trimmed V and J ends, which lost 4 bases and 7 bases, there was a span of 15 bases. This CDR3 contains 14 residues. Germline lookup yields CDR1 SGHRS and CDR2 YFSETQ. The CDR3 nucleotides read TGCGCCAGCAGCCCGTTGGAGGGGGCGAATGAGCAGTTCTTC. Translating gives CASSPLEGANEQFF.

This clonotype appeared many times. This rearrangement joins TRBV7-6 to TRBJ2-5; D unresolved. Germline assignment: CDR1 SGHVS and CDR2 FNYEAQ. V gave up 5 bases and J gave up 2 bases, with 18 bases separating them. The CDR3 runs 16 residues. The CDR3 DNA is TGTGCCAGCAGCCCGAAGACTCAAAAAAATCAAGAGACCCAGTACTTC. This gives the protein CASSPKTQKNQETQYF.

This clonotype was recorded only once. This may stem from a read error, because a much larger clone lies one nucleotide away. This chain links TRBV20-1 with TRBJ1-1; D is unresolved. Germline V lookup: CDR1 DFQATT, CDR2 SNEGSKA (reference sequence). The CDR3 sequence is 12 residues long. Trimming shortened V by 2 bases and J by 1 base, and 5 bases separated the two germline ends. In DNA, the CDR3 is TGCAGTGCTAGACCCCCGAACACTGAAGCTTTCTTT. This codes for CSARPPNTEAFF.

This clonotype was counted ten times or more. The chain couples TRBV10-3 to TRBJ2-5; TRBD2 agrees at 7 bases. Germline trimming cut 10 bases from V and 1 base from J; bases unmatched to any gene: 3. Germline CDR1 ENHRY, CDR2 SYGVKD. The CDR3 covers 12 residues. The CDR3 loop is CATGTTQETQYF. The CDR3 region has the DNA TGTGCCACCGGGACTACCCAAGAGACCCAGTACTTC.